What follows are 21 T cell receptor beta chains derived from one specimen sequenced in a study of CD8 T cells in ankylosing spondylitis. Overall study findings and caveats: Characteristic, it appeared, of ankylosing spondylitis blood was a TCR beta motif of 7 or 8 highly homologous variants.

Their target antigens are unknown. TCRdb analysed the 5' RACE reads with MiXCR anew, one entry per CDR3 protein. The sample contains 470,000 or so distinct CDR3 sequences, approximately 26% of which appear only once. The sequencing sample was made of blood, either unsorted or a sorted T cell fraction (not recorded which). These TCRs come from a male donor with ankylosing spondylitis.

This clonotype was found a few times. The chain employs TRBV12-3 or TRBV12-4 and TRBJ2-1, with 8 bases lining up with TRBD1. With V trimmed by 7 bases and J by 8 bases, 4 bases remained unmatched. The CDR3 is 12 amino acids. Here the CDR3 reads CASTPTGDEQFF. Here the CDR3 DNA reads TGTGCCAGCACCCCGACAGGGGATGAGCAGTTCTTC.

The V and J genes are TRBV5-1 and TRBJ2-7; D possibly matches TRBD1 or TRBD2 (5 bases each). The CDR3 is made up of 14 amino acids. Germline V gene sequence: CDR1 SGHRS, CDR2 YFSETQ. V lost 0 bases to trimming and J lost 4 bases, with 11 bases between them. The CDR3 DNA reads as TGCGCCAGCAGCTTGGCCCCGGGGCCTTACGAGCAGTACGTC. This gives the protein CASSLAPGPYEQYV.

This chain links TRBV6-1 with TRBJ1-6; TRBD1 is a possible D gene (5 bases). Trimming removed 5 bases at V and 7 bases at J, with 12 bases between. CDR3 length: 14 residues. Germline V gives CDR1 MNHNS, CDR2 SASEGT. The CDR3: CASSTGTANSPLHF. DNA for the CDR3: TGTGCCAGCAGTACCGGGACGGCGAATTCACCCCTCCACTTT.

The chain employs TRBV3-1 and TRBJ1-2; weak D call: TRBD1 (6 bases). Germline values: CDR1 LGHDT, CDR2 YNNKEL (reference sequence). V was pared by 1 base and J by 8 bases, with 11 bases between. This CDR3 region has 13 residues. CDR3 coding DNA: TGTGCCAGCAGCCAAGGACAGGTCGACGGCTACACCTTC. Translating gives CASSQGQVDGYTF. The entire variable domain, with the rest obtained from reference TRBV3-1 and TRBJ1-2, is as follows: DTAVSQTPKYLVTQMGNDKSIKCEQNLGHDTMYWYKQDSKKFLKIMFSYNNKELIINETVPNRFSPKSPDKAHLNLHINSLELGDSAVYFCASSQGQVDGYTFGSGTRLTVV.

The genes are TRBV4-2 and TRBJ2-1, with 8 positions matching TRBD2. Germline V lookup: CDR1 LGHNA, CDR2 YNFKEQ. This CDR3 comprises 19 residues. The junction had 16 bases not matched to a gene; V was cut back by 3 bases and J by 3 bases. The CDR3 DNA sequence: TGTGCCAGCAGCCACCTAGCGGGCCTTAGTTCCTTCTTCTACAATGAGCAGTTCTTC. This gives the protein CASSHLAGLSSFFYNEQFF.

This chain connects TRBV7-2 to TRBJ2-7, with 11 positions matching TRBD1. Germline V CDR1 and CDR2: SGHTA, FQGNSA. The trim removed 5 bases at V and 2 bases at J, leaving 5 bases unmatched. The CDR3 covers 15 residues. This CDR3 reads CASSGRTGGAYEQYF. In nucleotides, the CDR3 is TGTGCCAGCAGCGGCCGGACAGGGGGCGCCTACGAGCAGTACTTC.

The chain uses TRBV5-1 and TRBJ1-5; tentatively, D is TRBD1 (6 bases). This CDR3 has 16 residues. V lost 0 bases to trimming and J lost 4 bases, with 14 bases between them. CDR1 and CDR2 (germline): SGHRS, YFSETQ. Written as DNA, the CDR3 is TGCGCCAGCAGCTTGGGTTCAGGGGTTGGGAATCAGCCCCAGCATTTT. Its protein product is CASSLGSGVGNQPQHF.

This clonotype was observed a few times. The chain recombines TRBV4-1 with TRBJ1-4; possibly TRBD1 for D (5 bases). Germline CDR1 reads MGHRA; CDR2 reads YSYEKL. This CDR3 is 17 amino acids long. V was pared by 0 bases and J by 0 bases, with 11 bases between. The CDR3 sequence is CASSQERGGTTNEKLFF. CDR3 sequence (DNA): TGCGCCAGCAGCCAAGAGCGGGGGGGGACAACTAATGAAAAACTGTTTTTT.

The chain recombines TRBV18 with TRBJ2-7, with D possibly TRBD1 on 5 matching bases. CDR1 KGHSH and CDR2 LQKENI come from the germline V gene. V lost 2 bases and J lost 3, with 14 bases in between. The length of the CDR3 is 15 residues. The CDR3 is CASSPTDRTHYEQYF. CDR3 nucleotides: TGTGCCAGCTCACCAACCGACAGAACCCACTACGAGCAGTACTTC.

This clonotype was counted many times. V usage is TRBV14 and J usage is TRBJ2-7; 9 positions agree with TRBD1. CDR3 length: 16 residues. V shed 1 base, J shed 6 bases, and the junction held 10 bases outside the gene matches. In germline, CDR1 is SGHDN, CDR2 FVKESK. CDR3 DNA sequence: TGTGCCAGCAGCCAAGGAGGGGGACAGGGTTATGGCGAGCAGTACGTC. Amino acid sequence: CASSQGGGQGYGEQYV.

The rearrangement joins TRBV12-3 or TRBV12-4 to TRBJ2-1, with D possibly being TRBD1 or TRBD2 (7 bases each). V shed 6 bases and J shed 6 bases, with 24 bases lying between them. The CDR3 totals 17 residues. CDR3 DNA: TGTGCCAGCAGCCACCCAGGGGGGGGGACTACCCCCAATGAGCAGTTCTTC. This sequence encodes CASSHPGGGTTPNEQFF.

Only a few counts were recorded for this clonotype. CDR3 loop: CASSSLESHEQFF. CDR3 bases: TGTGCCAGCAGCTCCCTAGAATCCCATGAGCAGTTCTTC. The chain uses TRBV7-2 and TRBJ2-1; no clear D gene. V was pared by 4 bases and J by 8 bases, with 12 bases between. The CDR3 is made up of 13 amino acids. Germline lookup yields CDR1 SGHTA and CDR2 FQGNSA.

The V gene is TRBV20-1, the J gene TRBJ2-2, with no clear D. Germline values: CDR1 DFQATT, CDR2 SNEGSKA (reference sequence). The CDR3 is 14 amino acids. Trimming shortened V by 5 bases and J by 1 base, and 11 bases separated the two germline ends. CDR3: CSAVSTLNTGELFF. CDR3 sequence (DNA): TGCAGTGCTGTCTCGACCTTGAACACCGGGGAGCTGTTTTTT.

This chain connects TRBV3-1 to TRBJ2-4, with D maybe TRBD2 (6 bases). CDR3 length equals 19 residues. Germline V gene lookup returns CDR1 LGHDT and CDR2 YNNKEL (reference sequence). Trimming took off 1 base at V and 0 bases at J, with 19 bases between the two ends. The CDR3 reads CASSQALGLTPVAKNIQYF. CDR3 sequence (DNA): TGTGCCAGCAGCCAAGCCCTCGGACTAACTCCCGTAGCCAAAAACATTCAGTACTTC.

The chain is built from TRBV7-2 and TRBJ2-1, with 11 nucleotides matching TRBD2. Trimming at V came to 5 bases and at J to 6 bases, leaving 6 bases not matched to a gene. CDR1 SGHTA and CDR2 FQGNSA come from the germline V gene. This CDR3 has 15 amino acids. Here the CDR3 reads CASSLGLAGTNEQFF. DNA of the CDR3: TGTGCCAGCAGCCTAGGACTAGCGGGTACCAATGAGCAGTTCTTC.

The gene calls are TRBV12-3 or TRBV12-4 and TRBJ2-3; D may be TRBD1 or TRBD2 (5 bases each). The CDR3 has 16 amino acids. V was shortened by 5 bases and J by 0 bases, with 15 bases between the two germline ends. In DNA form, the CDR3 reads TGTGCCAGCAGTCAACGAGGGGTCTGGAGCACAGATACGCAGTATTTT. Encoded protein: CASSQRGVWSTDTQYF.

The chain recombines TRBV6-1 with TRBJ1-2, with a possible D match to TRBD1 (5 bases). This CDR3 region has 14 residues. V shed 4 bases and J shed 9 bases, with 18 bases lying between them. Germline values: CDR1 MNHNS, CDR2 SASEGT. The CDR3 DNA follows: TGTGCCAGCAGTGGGTTCAGGGTACCATCAAGCTACACCTTC. Amino acid sequence: CASSGFRVPSSYTF.

This clonotype was picked up many times. The chain uses TRBV6-2 or TRBV6-3 and TRBJ2-1; 8 bases agree with TRBD2. The V and J ends lost 0 bases and 1 base, in that order; junction bases with no gene match: 11. Germline V gives CDR1 MNHEY, CDR2 SVGEGT. The CDR3 totals 19 residues. The DNA for the CDR3 is TGTGCCAGCAGTTACTCGTCCGCTAGCGGGTTCTTATCCTACAATGAGCAGTTCTTC. As protein: CASSYSSASGFLSYNEQFF.

This clonotype was recorded a few times. This rearrangement joins TRBV7-9 to TRBJ2-5; 8 bases line up with TRBD2. The CDR3 sequence is 14 residues long. Germline-derived CDR1 and CDR2 are SEHNR and FQNEAQ (reference sequence). J was trimmed by 0 bases and V by 6 bases; bases with no gene match: 3. The CDR3 DNA sequence: TGTGCCAGCAGACCGGGAGGGTACCAAGAGACCCAGTACTTC. As protein: CASRPGGYQETQYF.

CDR3 sequence: CSAQGAYEQYV. The CDR3 DNA reads TGCAGTGCTCAGGGGGCTTACGAGCAGTACGTC. This chain connects TRBV20-1 to TRBJ2-7; 8 bases line up with TRBD1. The CDR3 has 11 residues. Trimming removed 5 bases from V and 4 bases from J; junction bases left unmatched: 1. Germline values: CDR1 DFQATT, CDR2 SNEGSKA (reference sequence).

The chain combines TRBV29-1 with TRBJ1-1; D call uncertain. Germline values: CDR1 SQVTM, CDR2 ANQGSEA. The CDR3 sequence is 13 residues long. V lost 2 bases and J lost 1, with 8 bases in between. DNA for the CDR3: TGCAGCGTTGAATCGGGCGGGAACACTGAAGCTTTCTTT. Translation gives CSVESGGNTEAFF.